The 31 T cell receptor beta chains reported below all come from one sample, sequenced in a study of Graves' ophthalmopathy and Graves' hyperthyroidism. TCR beta CDR3 amplification used RNA transcripts. First-round RT-PCR with HTBI primers preceded a second-round multiplex PCR. From the multiplex PCR reads, TCRdb called clonotypes with MiXCR, one entry per CDR3 protein. The sample shows 660,000 or so distinct CDR3 sequences, roughly two fifths of them seen only once. Sequencing used peripheral blood. Source of these receptors: an adult man with Graves' ophthalmopathy.

This chain links TRBV7-2 with TRBJ1-5; 9 bases fit TRBD1. After removal of 6 bases from V and 5 bases from J, the junction contained 8 bases not matched to a gene. This CDR3 is built from 15 residues. Germline CDR1 reads SGHTA; CDR2 reads FQGNSA. The CDR3 loop is CASSAADRGDQPQHF. CDR3 nucleotides: TGTGCCAGCAGTGCTGCGGACAGGGGTGATCAGCCCCAGCATTTT.

The genes are TRBV5-1 and TRBJ2-3; 8 nucleotides align to TRBD1. The V and J ends lost 4 bases and 4 bases, in that order; junction bases with no gene match: 5. CDR1 is SGHRS, CDR2 YFSETQ, per germline. The CDR3 loop spans 14 amino acids. CDR3 nucleotide sequence: TGCGCCAGCAGCCTCGGACAGGGCTCAGATACGCAGTATTTT. Encoded protein: CASSLGQGSDTQYF.

This chain joins TRBV2 and TRBJ1-2; D might be TRBD1 (5 bases). This CDR3 comprises 11 residues. Germline V gene sequence: CDR1 SNHLY, CDR2 FYNNEI. The V end was cut by 8 bases, the J end by 3 bases, with 7 bases between. Written as DNA, the CDR3 is TGTGCCAGCGGGACCTACTATGGCTACACCTTC. It encodes CASGTYYGYTF.

Many counts were recorded for this clonotype. The chain is built from TRBV20-1 and TRBJ1-2; TRBD1 matches 7 bases. J lost 2 bases, V lost 4 bases, and 1 base had no gene match. From germline, CDR1 is DFQATT and CDR2 SNEGSKA (reference sequence). This CDR3 has 12 amino acids. In nucleotides, the CDR3 is TGCAGTGCTACACAGGGGAACTATGGCTACACCTTC. Amino acid sequence: CSATQGNYGYTF.

This clonotype was counted only a few times. V is TRBV27 and J is TRBJ2-7; D could derive from TRBD1 or TRBD2 (5 bases each). Germline V lookup: CDR1 MNHEY, CDR2 SMNVEV (reference sequence). CDR3 length: 15 amino acids. The V end was cut by 0 bases, the J end by 0 bases, with 9 bases between. Written as DNA, the CDR3 is TGTGCCAGCAGTTTATCCGGGGCCTACTCCTACGAGCAGTACTTC. Translated, it gives CASSLSGAYSYEQYF.

This clonotype appeared a few times. The chain couples TRBV4-2 to TRBJ1-4; D might be TRBD1 (6 bases). Between the trimmed V and J ends, which lost 8 bases and 4 bases, there was a span of 23 bases. Looked up from germline, CDR1 is LGHNA and CDR2 is YNFKEQ. The CDR3 consists of 17 residues. The chain's CDR3 is CASHPGTRTENNEKLFF. Written as DNA, the CDR3 is TGTGCCAGCCACCCCGGAACAAGGACAGAGAATAATGAAAAACTGTTTTTT.

The chain is built from TRBV10-3 and TRBJ2-7, with 7 bases matching TRBD2. Germline V gene sequence: CDR1 ENHRY, CDR2 SYGVKD. This CDR3 comprises 14 residues. The V segment lost 5 bases and the J segment 3 bases; nucleotides outside the gene matches: 7. DNA of the CDR3: TGTGCCATCAGTTACGAGCGGGGCCTCTACGAGCAGTACTTC. The encoded protein is CAISYERGLYEQYF.

The gene calls are TRBV6-1 and TRBJ2-5; D may be TRBD1 or TRBD2 (6 bases each). The CDR3 has 16 residues. The V end lost 2 bases, the J end lost 5 bases, and 18 bases lay between the germline ends. Germline CDR1 reads MNHNS; CDR2 reads SASEGT. The CDR3 region is CASSEIEGGGWETQYF. The CDR3, as DNA: TGTGCCAGCAGTGAAATTGAAGGGGGAGGATGGGAGACCCAGTACTTC.

V is TRBV12-3 or TRBV12-4 and J is TRBJ1-1, with TRBD1 matching over 8 bases. CDR3 size: 17 residues. Germline trimming cut 2 bases from V and 5 bases from J; bases unmatched to any gene: 13. The CDR3 protein is CASSLYNRQGLLTEAFF. The CDR3 DNA sequence: TGTGCCAGCAGTTTATATAACCGACAGGGGCTGCTGACTGAAGCTTTCTTT.

As for this clonotype: Mismatch with germline at one junction end may stem from a read error. The CDR3 is CASSERGTDTRYF. The CDR3 DNA is TGTGCCAGCAGTGAGCGGGGCACAGATACGCGGTATTTT. V is TRBV2 and J is TRBJ2-3; possible D gene TRBD2, 6 bases. The germline gives CDR1 SNHLY, CDR2 FYNNEI. The CDR3 runs 13 residues.

V gene TRBV19 combines with J gene TRBJ2-3, with a possible D match to TRBD2 (6 bases). Germline CDR1 and CDR2: LNHDA and SQIVND (reference sequence). The CDR3 extends over 16 amino acids. The V and J ends lost 4 bases and 0 bases respectively, with 14 bases between them. The CDR3 protein is CASSTLQGLSTDTQYF. For the CDR3, the DNA is TGTGCCAGTAGTACCCTTCAGGGACTTAGCACAGATACGCAGTATTTT.

The J gene is TRBJ2-6, the V gene TRBV2, with D unclear. CDR3 length: 16 amino acids. Per the germline V gene, CDR1 is SNHLY and CDR2 is FYNNEI. The V gene lost 1 base and the J gene lost 4 bases, with 11 bases spanning the gap. The CDR3 spells CASSEGALPGANVLTF. In nucleotides, the CDR3 is TGTGCCAGCAGTGAAGGAGCCCTCCCGGGGGCCAACGTCCTGACTTTC.

The chain joins TRBV6-1 to TRBJ2-2; 7 bases fit TRBD1. This CDR3 has 15 amino acids. V lost 7 bases to trimming and J lost 0 bases; unmatched junction nucleotides: 5. The germline V gene encodes CDR1 MNHNS and CDR2 SASEGT. CDR3 DNA sequence: TGTGCCAGCACAACAGGGGACGCGAACACCGGGGAGCTGTTTTTT. Protein: CASTTGDANTGELFF.

This chain links TRBV6-6 with TRBJ2-7; 8 nucleotides line up with TRBD2. The V gene's germline CDR1 is MNHNY and CDR2 SVGAGI (reference sequence). After removal of 8 bases from V and 2 bases from J, the junction contained 14 bases not matched to a gene. CDR3 size: 16 residues. The CDR3 DNA sequence: TGTGCCAGCCAAACCGCCGGGACTAGTAACACCTACGAGCAGTACTTC. This translates into CASQTAGTSNTYEQYF.

In this sample, this clonotype turned up once. This chain links TRBV15 with TRBJ2-7; no definite D call. V was pared by 3 bases and J by 8 bases, with 5 bases between. Germline V gene data show CDR1 as LNHNV and CDR2 as YYDKDF (reference sequence). The CDR3 runs 10 residues. CDR3 nucleotide sequence: TGTGCCACCAGCAGGTACAAGCAGTACTTC. This sequence encodes CATSRYKQYF.

The chain links TRBV6-5 to TRBJ2-6; no definite D call. The germline V and J ends were trimmed by 2 bases and 4 bases, with 6 bases remaining between them. The CDR3 length is 14 residues. CDR1 and CDR2 from the germline V gene are MNHEY and SVGAGI. The CDR3 coding sequence is TGTGCCAGCAGTTACGAGTGGGGGGCCAACGTCCTGACTTTC. This sequence encodes CASSYEWGANVLTF.

The V call is TRBV6-1, the J call TRBJ1-4; D is uncertain. Germline CDR1 is MNHNS and CDR2 is SASEGT. Trimming shortened V by 2 bases and J by 8 bases, and 6 bases separated the two germline ends. The CDR3 length is 12 residues. CDR3: CASSEFGEKLFF. The CDR3 DNA sequence: TGTGCCAGCAGTGAATTTGGAGAAAAACTGTTTTTT.

The V call is TRBV2, the J call TRBJ1-2; D gene ambiguous. V lost 3 bases, J lost 7 bases, and 9 bases lay in between. The CDR3 totals 12 residues. Germline assignment: CDR1 SNHLY and CDR2 FYNNEI. The CDR3 coding sequence is TGTGCCAGCAGTGAGGAGGGAACTGGCTACACCTTC. Translated: CASSEEGTGYTF.

This clonotype was picked up many times. The chain uses TRBV11-2 and TRBJ1-6; D might be TRBD1 (6 bases). Looked up from germline, CDR1 is SGHAT and CDR2 is FQNNGV. V was pared by 2 bases and J by 6 bases, with 11 bases between. The CDR3 runs to 15 residues. Here the CDR3 DNA reads TGTGCCAGCAGCTTACGTGACAGGCCTAATTCACCCCTCCACTTT. Translating it yields CASSLRDRPNSPLHF.

This clonotype showed up many times. This chain uses TRBV5-4 with TRBJ1-2; the D is unclear. Germline CDR1 reads SGHNT; CDR2 reads YYREEE (reference sequence). There are 13 residues in the CDR3. The V and J ends lost 1 base and 6 bases respectively, with 10 bases between them. The CDR3 DNA follows: TGTGCCAGCAGCTTGTCAGGCTCCCATGGCTACACCTTC. This codes for CASSLSGSHGYTF.

The gene calls are TRBV20-1 and TRBJ1-6; D uncertain. Per the germline V gene, CDR1 is DFQATT and CDR2 is SNEGSKA (reference sequence). CDR3 length: 13 residues. The CDR3 DNA sequence: TGCAGAGGAGGGAGAGGTATTAATTCACCCCTCCACTTT. Translating gives CRGGRGINSPLHF.

This clonotype was counted between two and nine times. This chain joins TRBV6-5 and TRBJ1-1; tentative D call: TRBD1 (5 bases). Trimming took 7 bases from V and 0 from J, leaving 9 bases between them. The length of the CDR3 is 13 residues. Looked up from germline, CDR1 is MNHEY and CDR2 is SVGAGI. DNA of the CDR3: TGTGCCAGCAAGGGGCCATTGAACACTGAAGCTTTCTTT. This gives the protein CASKGPLNTEAFF.

This clonotype was counted many times. The genes are TRBV9 and TRBJ2-2; no clear D gene. The CDR3 is 13 residues long. The V end was cut by 4 bases, the J end by 8 bases, with 12 bases between. Germline-derived CDR1 and CDR2 are SGDLS and YYNGEE. The DNA of the CDR3 is TGTGCCAGCAGCCCCACGCTAGGGGGGGAGCTGTTTTTT. Encoded protein: CASSPTLGGELFF.

In its sample, this clonotype was seen many times. The V call is TRBV29-1, the J call TRBJ2-7, with 8 bases identical to TRBD1. The CDR3 contains 14 residues. Trimming cost V 1 base and J 4 bases; bases outside gene matches: 6. Germline V gives CDR1 SQVTM, CDR2 ANQGSEA. In DNA form, the CDR3 reads TGCAGCGTTGAAGCCCAGGGGGCACCTTACGAGCAGTACTTC. Protein product: CSVEAQGAPYEQYF.

The V gene is TRBV6-6, the J gene TRBJ1-2; TRBD1 aligns across 8 bases. There are 15 residues in the CDR3. CDR1 and CDR2 from the germline V gene are MNHNY and SVGAGI (reference sequence). V shed 5 bases and J 4 bases; nucleotides not matched to a gene: 9. CDR3 amino acids: CASSRQGIYGYGYTF. In DNA, the CDR3 is TGTGCCAGCAGTAGACAGGGGATTTACGGCTATGGCTACACCTTC.

This clonotype was found many times. The chain has TRBV4-2 and TRBJ1-1; unclear D gene. The germline gives CDR1 LGHNA, CDR2 YNFKEQ. The CDR3 is 16 amino acids. The V end was cut by 1 base, the J end by 2 bases, with 14 bases between. The CDR3 loop is CASSQGNAGTNTEAFF. The CDR3 DNA reads as TGTGCCAGCAGCCAAGGTAACGCAGGAACTAACACTGAAGCTTTCTTT.

Of note for this clonotype: The CDR3 end shows no conserved phenylalanine or tryptophan, and so a read error is likely. It is unclear where the CDR3 begins or ends on the DNA, so no DNA is shown, and the CDR3 is as TCRdb lists it. This sequence joins TRBV20-1 and TRBJ1-4. The CDR3 numbers 9 amino acids, ends counted. Germline assignment: CDR1 DFQATT and CDR2 SNEGSKA (reference sequence). CDR3 sequence: CSARDVKPL.

This clonotype was found many times. The chain links TRBV6-6 to TRBJ1-5, with D perhaps TRBD1 (5 bases). Germline CDR1 reads MNHNY; CDR2 reads SVGAGI (reference sequence). Trimming took off 2 bases at V and 9 bases at J, with 17 bases between the two ends. The CDR3 covers 15 residues. Written as DNA, the CDR3 is TGTGCCAGCAGTTACAGCCGGGGCCAGAAGCGGCCCCAGCATTTT. Translating gives CASSYSRGQKRPQHF.

This clonotype was counted many times. V usage is TRBV2 and J usage is TRBJ1-3; no firm D call. This CDR3 is 16 amino acids long. The germline V gene has CDR1 SNHLY and CDR2 FYNNEI. V was pared by 2 bases and J by 0 bases, with 11 bases between. The CDR3 reads CASSESGGGSGNTIYF. The CDR3 coding sequence is TGTGCCAGCAGTGAAAGTGGCGGTGGCTCTGGAAACACCATATATTTT. The full variable domain, rest sourced from reference TRBV2 and TRBJ1-3, is EPEVTQTPSHQVTQMGQEVILRCVPISNHLYFYWYRQILGQKVEFLVSFYNNEISEKSEIFDDQFSVERPDGSNFTLKIRSTKLEDSAMYFCASSESGGGSGNTIYFGEGSWLTVV.

This clonotype was seen at least ten times. The chain recombines TRBV7-9 with TRBJ1-2, with D maybe TRBD1 (5 bases). Trimming stripped 4 bases from V and 4 bases from J, with 13 bases between. The CDR3 is made up of 14 amino acids. Germline CDR1 reads SEHNR; CDR2 reads FQNEAQ (reference sequence). CDR3 nucleotides: TGTGCCAGCAGCTCATCCTCAGGGAGCTATGGCTACACCTTC. Translating gives CASSSSSGSYGYTF.

This clonotype was seen ten or more times. CDR3 nucleotide sequence: TGTGCCAGCAGCTTAGGCTTAGAGCTCTACTACGAGCAGTACTTC. This gives the protein CASSLGLELYYEQYF. The V gene is TRBV7-2, the J gene TRBJ2-7; no definite D call. Trimming shortened V by 1 base and J by 3 bases, and 13 bases separated the two germline ends. This CDR3 region has 15 residues. CDR1 SGHTA and CDR2 FQGNSA come from the germline V gene.